The source of this TCR beta chain is a study of T cells in tuberculosis. Using immunoSEQ multiplex PCR, the repertoire was profiled, and TCRdb retains in-frame clones only, with some absent. Among tens of thousands of clones listed, approximately 90% were seen once. V lost 3 bases and J lost 3, with 10 bases in between. Germline lookup yields CDR1 SGHRS and CDR2 YFSETQ. CDR3 size: 13 residues. Sequencing input: PBMCs. The chain employs TRBV5-1 and TRBJ2-7, with D possibly matching TRBD2 (6 bases). The receptor was isolated from a donor aged 10 to 29 with latent tuberculosis or without tuberculosis infection. The CDR3 loop is CASSWGVGYEQYF. The CDR3 DNA follows: TGCGCCAGCAGCTGGGGGGTTGGCTACGAGCAGTACTTC.